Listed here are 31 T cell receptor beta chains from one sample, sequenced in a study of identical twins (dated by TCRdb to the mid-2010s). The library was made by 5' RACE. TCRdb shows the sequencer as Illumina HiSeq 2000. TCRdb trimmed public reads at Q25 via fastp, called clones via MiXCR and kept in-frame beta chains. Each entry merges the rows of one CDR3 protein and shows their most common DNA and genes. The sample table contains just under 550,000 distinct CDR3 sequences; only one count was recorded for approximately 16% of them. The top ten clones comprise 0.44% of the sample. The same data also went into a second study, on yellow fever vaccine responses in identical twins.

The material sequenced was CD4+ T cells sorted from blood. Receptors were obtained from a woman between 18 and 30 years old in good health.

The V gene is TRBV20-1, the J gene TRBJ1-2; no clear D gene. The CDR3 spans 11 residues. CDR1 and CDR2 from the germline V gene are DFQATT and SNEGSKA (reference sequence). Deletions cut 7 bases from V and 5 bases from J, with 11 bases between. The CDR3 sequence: CSEGGAYGYTF. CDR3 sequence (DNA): TGCAGTGAGGGAGGCGCGTATGGCTACACCTTC.

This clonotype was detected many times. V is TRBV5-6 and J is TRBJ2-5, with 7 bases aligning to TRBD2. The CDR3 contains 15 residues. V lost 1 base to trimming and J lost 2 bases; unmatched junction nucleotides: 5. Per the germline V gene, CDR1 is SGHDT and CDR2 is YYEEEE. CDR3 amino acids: CASSLYPSGQETQYF. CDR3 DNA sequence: TGTGCCAGCAGCTTGTATCCTAGCGGACAAGAGACCCAGTACTTC.

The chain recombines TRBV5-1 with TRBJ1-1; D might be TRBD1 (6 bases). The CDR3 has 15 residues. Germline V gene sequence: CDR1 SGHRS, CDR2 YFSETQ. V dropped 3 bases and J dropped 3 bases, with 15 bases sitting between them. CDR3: CASSWGGGRDTEAFF. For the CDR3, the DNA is TGCGCCAGCAGCTGGGGCGGGGGCCGGGACACTGAAGCTTTCTTT.

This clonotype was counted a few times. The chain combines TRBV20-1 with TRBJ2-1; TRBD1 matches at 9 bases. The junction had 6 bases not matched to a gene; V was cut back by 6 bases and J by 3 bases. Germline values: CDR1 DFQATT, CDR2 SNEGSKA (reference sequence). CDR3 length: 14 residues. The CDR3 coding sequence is TGCAGTGCCTTCTCGACAGGGGGCTACAATGAGCAGTTCTTC. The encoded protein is CSAFSTGGYNEQFF.

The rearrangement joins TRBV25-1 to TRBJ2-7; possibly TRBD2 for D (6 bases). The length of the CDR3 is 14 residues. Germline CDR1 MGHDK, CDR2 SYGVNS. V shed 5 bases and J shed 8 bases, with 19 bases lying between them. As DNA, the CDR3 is TGTGCCAGCAGTCCGGGCGGGACCGGGACTCAGCAGTACTTC. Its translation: CASSPGGTGTQQYF.

CDR3 coding DNA: TGTGCCAGTAGCCGGGGACTAGCGGGAGTCAGAGATACGCAGTATTTT. Its translation is CASSRGLAGVRDTQYF. The V call is TRBV19, the J call TRBJ2-3, with 14 positions matching TRBD2. The germline gives CDR1 LNHDA, CDR2 SQIVND (reference sequence). This CDR3 has 16 amino acids. The trim removed 6 bases at V and 5 bases at J, leaving 7 bases unmatched. Based on the CDR3 plus reference TRBV19 and TRBJ2-3, the full variable domain is DGGITQSPKYLFRKEGQNVTLSCEQNLNHDAMYWYRQDPGQGLRLIYYSQIVNDFQKGDIAEGYSVSREKKESFPLTVTSAQKNPTAFYLCASSRGLAGVRDTQYFGPGTRLTVL.

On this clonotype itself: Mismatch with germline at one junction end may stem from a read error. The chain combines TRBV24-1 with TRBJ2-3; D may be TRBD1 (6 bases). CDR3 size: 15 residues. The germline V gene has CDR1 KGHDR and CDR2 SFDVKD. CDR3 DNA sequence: TGTGCCACCAGTGATTTGTTGGACAGCACATATACGCAGTATTTT. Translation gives CATSDLLDSTYTQYF.

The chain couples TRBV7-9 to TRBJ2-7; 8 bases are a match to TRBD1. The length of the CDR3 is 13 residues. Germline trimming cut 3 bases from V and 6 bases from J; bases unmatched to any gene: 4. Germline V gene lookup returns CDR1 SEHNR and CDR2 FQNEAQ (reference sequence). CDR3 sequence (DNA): TGTGCCAGCAGCTTCGGACAGGGTAGCGAGCAGTACTTC. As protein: CASSFGQGSEQYF.

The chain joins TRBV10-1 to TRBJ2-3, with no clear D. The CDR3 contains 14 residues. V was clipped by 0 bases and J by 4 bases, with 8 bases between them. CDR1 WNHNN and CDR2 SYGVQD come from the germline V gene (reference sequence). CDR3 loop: CASSESPGSDTQYF. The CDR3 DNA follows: TGCGCCAGCAGTGAGTCGCCTGGTTCAGATACGCAGTATTTT.

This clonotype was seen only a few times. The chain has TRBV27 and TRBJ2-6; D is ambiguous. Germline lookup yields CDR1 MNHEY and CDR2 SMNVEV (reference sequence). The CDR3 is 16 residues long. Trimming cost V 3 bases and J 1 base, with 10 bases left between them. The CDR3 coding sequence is TGTGCCAGCAGTTTCCAGGCCCGTTCTGGGGCCAACGTCCTGACTTTC. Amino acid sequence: CASSFQARSGANVLTF. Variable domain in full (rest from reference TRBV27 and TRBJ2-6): EAQVTQNPRYLITVTGKKLTVTCSQNMNHEYMSWYRQDPGLGLRQIYYSMNVEVTDKGDVPEGYKVSRKEKRNFPLILESPSPNQTSLYFCASSFQARSGANVLTFGAGSRLTVL.

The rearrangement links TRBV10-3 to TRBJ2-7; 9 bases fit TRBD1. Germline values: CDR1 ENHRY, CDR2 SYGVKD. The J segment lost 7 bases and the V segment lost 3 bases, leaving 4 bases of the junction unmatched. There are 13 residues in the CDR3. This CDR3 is CAISDGTGLEQYV. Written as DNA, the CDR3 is TGTGCCATCAGTGACGGGACAGGGTTGGAGCAGTACGTC.

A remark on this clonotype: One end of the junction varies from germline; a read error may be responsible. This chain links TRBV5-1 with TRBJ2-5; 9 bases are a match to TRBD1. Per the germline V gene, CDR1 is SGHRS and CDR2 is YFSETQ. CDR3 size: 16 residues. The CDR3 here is CASSLEGTGLGETQYF. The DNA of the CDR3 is TGCGCCAGCAGTTTGGAAGGGACAGGGCTGGGAGAGACCCAGTACTTC. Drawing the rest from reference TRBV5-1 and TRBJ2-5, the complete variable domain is KAGVTQTPRYLIKTRGQQVTLSCSPISGHRSVSWYQQTPGQGLQFLFEYFSETQRNKGNFPGRFSGRQFSNSRSEMNVSTLELGDSALYLCASSLEGTGLGETQYFGPGTRLLVL.

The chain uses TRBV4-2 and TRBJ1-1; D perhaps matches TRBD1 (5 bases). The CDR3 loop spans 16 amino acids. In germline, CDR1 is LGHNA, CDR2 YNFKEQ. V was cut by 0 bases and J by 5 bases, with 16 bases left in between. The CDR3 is CASSQDGARIGTEAFF. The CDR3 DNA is TGTGCCAGCAGCCAAGACGGGGCGCGAATCGGGACTGAAGCTTTCTTT.

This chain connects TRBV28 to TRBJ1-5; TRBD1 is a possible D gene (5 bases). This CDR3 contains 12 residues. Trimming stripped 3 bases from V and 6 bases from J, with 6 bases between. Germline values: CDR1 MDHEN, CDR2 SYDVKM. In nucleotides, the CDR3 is TGTGCCAGCAGTTTCAGGGTTCAGCCCCAGCATTTT. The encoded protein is CASSFRVQPQHF.

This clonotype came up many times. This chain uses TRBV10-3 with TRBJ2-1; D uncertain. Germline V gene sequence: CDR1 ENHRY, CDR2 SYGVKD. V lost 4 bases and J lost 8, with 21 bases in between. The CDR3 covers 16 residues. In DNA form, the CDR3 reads TGTGCCATCAGTGCTTTGACCTTGGACGTACGCGATGAGCAGTTCTTC. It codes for CAISALTLDVRDEQFF.

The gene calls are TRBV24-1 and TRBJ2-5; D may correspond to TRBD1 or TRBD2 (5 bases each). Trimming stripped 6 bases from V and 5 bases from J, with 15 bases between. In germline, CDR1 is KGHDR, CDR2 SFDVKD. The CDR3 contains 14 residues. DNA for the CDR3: TGTGCCACCAGTCCGACCCTCGGGGCGGAGACCCAGTACTTC. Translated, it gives CATSPTLGAETQYF.

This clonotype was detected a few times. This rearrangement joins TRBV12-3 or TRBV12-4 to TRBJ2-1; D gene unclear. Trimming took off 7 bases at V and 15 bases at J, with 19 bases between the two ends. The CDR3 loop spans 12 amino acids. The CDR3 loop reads CASTKTPRNLFF. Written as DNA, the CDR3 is TGTGCCAGCACTAAGACCCCTAGGAACCTGTTCTTC.

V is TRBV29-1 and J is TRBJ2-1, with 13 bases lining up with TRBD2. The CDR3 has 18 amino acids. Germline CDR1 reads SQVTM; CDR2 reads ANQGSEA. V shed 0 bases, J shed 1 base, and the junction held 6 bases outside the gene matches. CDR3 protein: CSVEEQLAGGRSYNEQFF. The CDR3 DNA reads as TGCAGCGTTGAAGAGCAACTAGCGGGAGGGCGGTCCTACAATGAGCAGTTCTTC.

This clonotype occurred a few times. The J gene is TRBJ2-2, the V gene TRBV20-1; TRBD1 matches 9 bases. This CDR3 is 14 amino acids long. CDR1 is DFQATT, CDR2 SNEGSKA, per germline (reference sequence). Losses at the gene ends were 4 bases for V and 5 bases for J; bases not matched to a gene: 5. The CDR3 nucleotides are TGCAGTGCTAAAGGGGACAGGGCTACCGGGGAGCTGTTTTTT. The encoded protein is CSAKGDRATGELFF.

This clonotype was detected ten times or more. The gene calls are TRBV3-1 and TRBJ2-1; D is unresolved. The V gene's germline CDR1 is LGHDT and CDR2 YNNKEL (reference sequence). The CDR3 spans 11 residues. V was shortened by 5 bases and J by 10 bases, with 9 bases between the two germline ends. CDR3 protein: CASSKMGEQFF. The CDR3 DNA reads TGTGCCAGCAGCAAAATGGGAGAGCAGTTCTTC.

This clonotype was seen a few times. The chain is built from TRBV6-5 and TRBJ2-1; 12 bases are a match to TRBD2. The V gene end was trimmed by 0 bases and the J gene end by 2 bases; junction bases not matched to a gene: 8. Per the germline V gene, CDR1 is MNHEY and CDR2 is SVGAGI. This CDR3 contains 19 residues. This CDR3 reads CASSYSYPGLAGTYNEQFF. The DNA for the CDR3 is TGTGCCAGCAGTTACTCTTACCCGGGACTAGCGGGCACCTACAATGAGCAGTTCTTC.

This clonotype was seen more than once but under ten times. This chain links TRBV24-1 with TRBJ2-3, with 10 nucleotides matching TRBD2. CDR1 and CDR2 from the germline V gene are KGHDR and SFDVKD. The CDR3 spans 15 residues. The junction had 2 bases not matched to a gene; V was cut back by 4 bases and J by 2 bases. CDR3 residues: CATSELAGTTDTQYF. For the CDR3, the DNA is TGTGCCACCAGTGAACTAGCGGGAACCACAGATACGCAGTATTTT.

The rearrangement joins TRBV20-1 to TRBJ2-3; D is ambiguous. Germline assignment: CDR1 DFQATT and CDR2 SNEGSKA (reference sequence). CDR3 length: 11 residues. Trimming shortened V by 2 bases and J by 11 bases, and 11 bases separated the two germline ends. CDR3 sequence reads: CSARRVDGQYF. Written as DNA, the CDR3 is TGCAGTGCTAGACGGGTAGATGGGCAGTATTTT.

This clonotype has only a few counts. The CDR3 loop is CASSGPGDEQYF. Written as DNA, the CDR3 is TGTGCCAGCAGCGGGCCCGGGGACGAGCAGTACTTC. The V gene is TRBV7-9, the J gene TRBJ2-7, with a weak D call TRBD2 (5 bases). The CDR3 consists of 12 residues. Germline lookup yields CDR1 SEHNR and CDR2 FQNEAQ (reference sequence). V lost 5 bases to trimming and J lost 5 bases, with 10 bases between them.

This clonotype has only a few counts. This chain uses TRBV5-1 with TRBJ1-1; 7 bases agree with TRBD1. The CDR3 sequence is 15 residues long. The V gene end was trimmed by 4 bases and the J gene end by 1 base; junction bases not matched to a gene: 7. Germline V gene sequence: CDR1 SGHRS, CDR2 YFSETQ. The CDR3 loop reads CASSLPGGTNTEAFF. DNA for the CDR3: TGCGCCAGCAGCCTCCCAGGGGGAACGAACACTGAAGCTTTCTTT. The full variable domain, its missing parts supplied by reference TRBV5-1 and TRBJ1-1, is KAGVTQTPRYLIKTRGQQVTLSCSPISGHRSVSWYQQTPGQGLQFLFEYFSETQRNKGNFPGRFSGRQFSNSRSEMNVSTLELGDSALYLCASSLPGGTNTEAFFGQGTRLTVV.

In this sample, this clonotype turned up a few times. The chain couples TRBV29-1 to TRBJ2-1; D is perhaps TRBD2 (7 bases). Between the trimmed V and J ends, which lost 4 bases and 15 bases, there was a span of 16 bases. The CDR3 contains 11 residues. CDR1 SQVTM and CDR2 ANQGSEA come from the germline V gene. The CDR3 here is CSVVLRGGGFF. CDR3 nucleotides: TGCAGCGTTGTCTTGAGGGGGGGAGGGTTCTTC.

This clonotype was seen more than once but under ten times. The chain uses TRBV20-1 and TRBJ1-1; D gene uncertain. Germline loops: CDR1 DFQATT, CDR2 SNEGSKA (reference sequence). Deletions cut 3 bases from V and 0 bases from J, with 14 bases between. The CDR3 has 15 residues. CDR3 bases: TGCAGTGCTAGGACCCACGGAATTATGAACACTGAAGCTTTCTTT. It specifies CSARTHGIMNTEAFF.

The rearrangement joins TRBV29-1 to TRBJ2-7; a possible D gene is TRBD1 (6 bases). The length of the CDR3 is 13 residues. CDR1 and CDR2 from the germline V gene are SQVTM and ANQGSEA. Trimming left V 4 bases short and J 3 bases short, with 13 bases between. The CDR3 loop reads CSVAQDSFYEQYF. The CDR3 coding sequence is TGCAGCGTTGCTCAGGACAGTTTCTACGAGCAGTACTTC.

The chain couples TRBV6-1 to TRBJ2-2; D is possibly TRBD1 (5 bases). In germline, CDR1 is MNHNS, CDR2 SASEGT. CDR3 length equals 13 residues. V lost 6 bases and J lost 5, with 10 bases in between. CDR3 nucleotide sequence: TGTGCCAGCAGCCGACGACAGACCGGGGAGCTGTTTTTT. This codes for CASSRRQTGELFF.

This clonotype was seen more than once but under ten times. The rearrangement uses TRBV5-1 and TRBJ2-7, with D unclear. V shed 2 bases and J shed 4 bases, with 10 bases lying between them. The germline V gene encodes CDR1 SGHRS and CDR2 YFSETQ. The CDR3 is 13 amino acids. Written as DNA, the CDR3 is TGCGCCAGCAGCTTACAGATAAAATACGAGCAGTACTTC. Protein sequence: CASSLQIKYEQYF.

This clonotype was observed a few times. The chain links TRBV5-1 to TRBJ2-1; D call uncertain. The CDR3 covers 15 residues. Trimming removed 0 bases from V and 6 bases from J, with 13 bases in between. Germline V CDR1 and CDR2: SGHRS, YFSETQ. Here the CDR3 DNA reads TGCGCCAGCAGCTTGGGATACAACCCGGGCAATGAGCAGTTCTTC. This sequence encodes CASSLGYNPGNEQFF.